This T cell receptor (beta chain) was sequenced in a study of siplizumab effects on memory and regulatory T cells. Sequencing of each sample assayed approximately 110,000 TCR templates. TCRdb keeps only in-frame clones here, not all; method: immunoSEQ multiplex PCR. The sample lists more than 85,000 clones, roughly nine tenths occurring once. Details on this clone: Its antigen remains unidentified.

Overall study results and limits: Phenotypic classification as naive or memory proved unattainable for roughly 75-97% of proliferating CD4+ or CD8+ clones. Among alloreactive clones, only a minor fraction mapped to unstimulated subsets. For siplizumab cultures, the suppressive function of their proliferating Tregs was not confirmed.

Trimming took off 5 bases at V and 5 bases at J, with 7 bases between the two ends. The CDR3 sequence is 11 residues long. Germline V gene lookup returns CDR1 LNHDA and CDR2 SQIVND (reference sequence). This clonotype was obtained from a human donor in good health. What was sequenced was Tregs sorted from blood. The V gene is TRBV19, the J gene TRBJ2-7; unclear D gene. CDR3 residues: CASSFQHEQYF. CDR3 sequence (DNA): TGTGCCAGTAGTTTCCAGCACGAGCAGTACTTC. The complete variable domain, with remaining parts taken from reference TRBV19 and TRBJ2-7, reads DGGITQSPKYLFRKEGQNVTLSCEQNLNHDAMYWYRQDPGQGLRLIYYSQIVNDFQKGDIAEGYSVSREKKESFPLTVTSAQKNPTAFYLCASSFQHEQYFGPGTRLTVT.